The rows below give T cell receptor beta chains drawn from one sample of a study. Via MiXCR, TCRdb re-called the RT-PCR reads, giving one row per CDR3 protein. Found here are about 700,000 distinct CDR3 sequences, 13% to 15% of them singletons; the top ten hold 3% to 4.5%. Source material: memory CD4+ T cells from blood. The receptors were sampled from a female donor in good health, serving as a healthy control. The CDR3 runs from the conserved cysteine through the conserved F or W. A D gene is named only where the DNA matches it firmly. Clone size is given for some rows only: seen once, a few or many times, or a class if the clone is expanded.

v_gene	j_gene	abundance	d_gene	CDR3nt	CDR3aa
TRBV14	TRBJ1-2	NA	TRBD1	TGTGCCAGCAGTCCGACAGGGGGGAGCTCCTATGGCTACACCTTC	CASSPTGGSSYGYTF
TRBV11-2	TRBJ1-1	few	TRBD1	TGTGCCAGCAGCTTCACAGGGGTCACTGAAGCTTTCTTT	CASSFTGVTEAFF
TRBV29-1	TRBJ2-7	NA	TRBD2	TGCAGCGTTAGACTAGCGGTCGCCTACGAGCAGTACTTC	CSVRLAVAYEQYF
TRBV6-5	TRBJ2-3	many	NA	TGTGCCAGCAGTTACTCTAGCGCAGATACGCAGTATTTT	CASSYSSADTQYF
TRBV10-3	TRBJ2-3	NA	TRBD1	TGTGCCATCAGCCGACAGGGGCAAAGCACAGATACGCAGTATTTT	CAISRQGQSTDTQYF
TRBV5-1	TRBJ2-1	NA	TRBD1	TGCGCCAGCAGCTCGGGACAGAGCTACAATGAGCAGTTCTTC	CASSSGQSYNEQFF
TRBV20-1	TRBJ1-5	few	TRBD1	TGCAGTGCCCCTCCTCTGGGACAGCCTCAGCCCCAGCATTTT	CSAPPLGQPQPQHF
TRBV6-2/TRBV6-3	TRBJ2-1	many	TRBD2	TGTGCCAGCAAAGCGGGAGGGCCTAGGGGCAATGAGCAGTTCTTC	CASKAGGPRGNEQFF
TRBV13	TRBJ2-5	few	TRBD1	TGTGCCAGCAGCTTATCCGTTGGACAGGGAGAAGAGACCCAGTACTTC	CASSLSVGQGEETQYF
TRBV6-5	TRBJ1-2	many	TRBD1	TGTGCCAGCAGTTACCCCGGGACAGGGGACCTCACCTTC	CASSYPGTGDLTF
TRBV25-1	TRBJ2-7	few	NA	TGTGCCAGCAGTGAATATAAGAGGGTTGGCTACGAGCAGTACTTC	CASSEYKRVGYEQYF
TRBV19	TRBJ2-1	NA	TRBD1	TGTGCCAGTAGTATTAGCAGGGGGCATTACAATGAGCAGTTCTTC	CASSISRGHYNEQFF
TRBV28	TRBJ2-7	NA	TRBD1	TGTGCCAGCATCGAATCAGGGGGCTACGAGCAGTACTTC	CASIESGGYEQYF
TRBV20-1	TRBJ2-5	NA	TRBD2	TGCAGTGTAAGGGAGGGCCTTCGGGAGACCCAGTACTTC	CSVREGLRETQYF
TRBV19	TRBJ1-5	NA	TRBD1	TGTGCCAGTAGTAAAGGGACAGGGTTCAATCAGCCCCAGCATTTT	CASSKGTGFNQPQHF
TRBV12-3/TRBV12-4	TRBJ2-7	NA	NA	TGTGCCAGCAGTTTTGCCAGCCCCGTCGGATCCTACGAGCAGTACTTC	CASSFASPVGSYEQYF
TRBV3-1	TRBJ1-3	NA	TRBD1	TGTGCCAGCAGCGATTACAGGGGTGACGGAAACACCATATATTTT	CASSDYRGDGNTIYF
TRBV5-4	TRBJ2-5	few	TRBD1	TGTGCCAGCAGCCTGGGCGTATCGACAGGGCGCGAGACCCAGTACTTC	CASSLGVSTGRETQYF
TRBV2	TRBJ1-1	few	NA	TGTGCCAGCAGAGAACAACCCCTAACTCCCTCGGTTGCAGCTTTCTTT	CASREQPLTPSVAAFF
TRBV20-1	TRBJ2-7	NA	NA	TGCAGTGCCTCGGACTCCCGGGGGTACGAGCAGTACTTC	CSASDSRGYEQYF
TRBV7-9	TRBJ2-5	many	NA	TGTGCCAGCAGCTTAGCGGTTGGTAGCGGAAAAGAGACCCAGTACTTC	CASSLAVGSGKETQYF
TRBV5-1	TRBJ1-6	few	NA	TGCGCCAGCAGCTTGACAGGGACCAATTCACCCCTCCACTTT	CASSLTGTNSPLHF
TRBV5-1	TRBJ2-5	NA	NA	TGCGCCAGCAGCTTTGGGGTGGTACAAGAGACCCAGTACTTC	CASSFGVVQETQYF
TRBV12-3/TRBV12-4	TRBJ2-7	few	NA	TGTGCCAGCAGTTTAGGAGACAGTTTCTCCTACGAGCAGTACTTC	CASSLGDSFSYEQYF
TRBV12-3/TRBV12-4	TRBJ1-3	few	TRBD1	TGTGCCAGCAGTCCGGACAGGTCTGGAAACACCATATATTTT	CASSPDRSGNTIYF
TRBV7-2	TRBJ1-1	NA	TRBD1	TGTGCCAGCAGATCAGGGACAGGGGGTAATGAAGCTTTCTTT	CASRSGTGGNEAFF
TRBV10-3	TRBJ1-2	many	NA	TGTGCCATCAGTGTCGAGGGGGACCTATATGGCTACACCTTC	CAISVEGDLYGYTF
TRBV9	TRBJ2-7	NA	TRBD1	TGTGCCAGCAGCGTAGGGGGACAGCTTTCCTACGAGCAGTACTTC	CASSVGGQLSYEQYF
TRBV6-4	TRBJ1-1	few	NA	TGTGCCAGCAGTGAGCAGGCTAGGAGCACTGAAGCTTTCTTT	CASSEQARSTEAFF
TRBV6-5	TRBJ2-2	many	NA	TGTGCCAGCAGTTACAGTTGGACCGGGGAGCTGTTTTTT	CASSYSWTGELFF
TRBV7-9	TRBJ1-1	many	NA	TGTGCCAGCAGCAGTGGAACTGAAGCTTTCTTT	CASSSGTEAFF
TRBV7-2	TRBJ2-5	NA	TRBD2	TGTGCCAGCAGCGCCCCGGGACTAGCGGGAGGTTGGGGCGGGACCCAGTACTTC	CASSAPGLAGGWGGTQYF
TRBV12-3/TRBV12-4	TRBJ1-1	NA	NA	TGTGCCAGCAGCCCCGAGGGGGGGCGGGAGAACACTGAAGCTTTCTTT	CASSPEGGRENTEAFF
TRBV20-1	TRBJ2-5	NA	NA	TGCAGTGCTAGACCTAGGGCCATTTCAGAGACCCAGTACTTC	CSARPRAISETQYF
TRBV10-3	TRBJ2-1	many	TRBD2	TGTGCCACCGCGGGACTAGCGGGAAAAGGTGAGCAGTTCTTC	CATAGLAGKGEQFF
TRBV6-5	TRBJ1-1	many	TRBD1	TGTGCCAGCAGTCGCTACAGGGGTAACATTGAAGCTTTCTTT	CASSRYRGNIEAFF
TRBV6-2/TRBV6-3	TRBJ1-2	many	NA	TGTGCCAGCAGTTACACAGACTATGGCTACACCTTC	CASSYTDYGYTF
TRBV7-2	TRBJ2-3	many	NA	TGTGCCAGCAGCACCGGGGACAGCACAGATACGCAGTATTTT	CASSTGDSTDTQYF
TRBV20-1	TRBJ2-1	few	TRBD1	TGCAGTGCCCCGGGACAGTTCCTTGAAAATGAGCAGTTCTTC	CSAPGQFLENEQFF
TRBV27	TRBJ2-1	many	TRBD2	TGTGCCAGCAGTAGGACTAGCGCTTACAATGAGCAGTTCTTC	CASSRTSAYNEQFF
TRBV5-1	TRBJ2-1	many	TRBD2	TGCGCCAGCAGCTCAGGGGGTAGCGGGGGACGCTCCTACAATGAGCAGTTCTTC	CASSSGGSGGRSYNEQFF
TRBV5-5	TRBJ1-1	few	NA	TGTGCCAGCAGCTTGGGGGGGAAAACTGAAGCTTTCTTT	CASSLGGKTEAFF